This TCR beta chain came from a study of blood T cell repertoires in COVID-19. TCRdb keeps only in-frame clones here, not all; method: immunoSEQ multiplex PCR. The data contain 160,000 or so clones, roughly 80% of them singletons. The germline V gene has CDR1 SGDLS and CDR2 YYNGEE. With 0 bases removed from V and 8 bases from J, the gap between germline ends came to 14 bases. The length of the CDR3 is 14 residues. Concerning this clone itself: The same CDR3 arises from other DNA sequences in this sample as well.

The sequencing input was peripheral blood. This TCR came from a woman older than 75 with acute or convalescent COVID-19. The chain combines TRBV9 with TRBJ1-2; D might be TRBD1 (5 bases). This CDR3 is CASSVGQGTYGYTF. CDR3 in DNA: TGTGCCAGCAGCGTAGGTCAGGGAACCTACGGCTACACCTTC. Complete variable domain (other parts from reference TRBV9 and TRBJ1-2): DSGVTQTPKHLITATGQRVTLRCSPRSGDLSVYWYQQSLDQGLQFLIQYYNGEERAKGNILERFSAQQFPDLHSELNLSSLELGDSALYFCASSVGQGTYGYTFGSGTRLTVV.